This passage covers 5 T cell receptor beta chains from one sample sequenced in a study of blood T cell repertoires in COVID-19. Some clones are missing from TCRdb's copy, which holds only in-frame ones; the method was immunoSEQ multiplex PCR. The repertoire has roughly 250,000 clones, around 85% of them found once; the top ten carry 0.87%. What was sequenced was peripheral blood. These TCRs come from a human donor with COVID-19, enrolled during active disease. The donor label of this sample is uncertain.

The V and J genes are TRBV27 and TRBJ1-3; D possibly corresponds to TRBD1 (6 bases). Trimming pared 9 bases from V and 2 bases from J, leaving 14 bases between. Germline assignment: CDR1 MNHEY and CDR2 SMNVEV (reference sequence). This CDR3 region has 14 residues. CDR3 bases: TGTGCCAGTCTACAGGGCAGAACTGGAAACACCATATATTTT. Its protein is CASLQGRTGNTIYF.

The chain couples TRBV6-5 to TRBJ1-4, with D maybe TRBD1 (6 bases). CDR3 length: 13 amino acids. Trimming left V 8 bases short and J 5 bases short, with 12 bases between. Per germline, CDR1 MNHEY and CDR2 SVGAGI. CDR3 amino acids: CASRGGRNEKLFF. In nucleotides, the CDR3 is TGTGCCAGCCGCGGGGGCCGGAATGAAAAACTGTTTTTT.

The V call is TRBV6-1, the J call TRBJ1-2; no clear D. The germline V gene has CDR1 MNHNS and CDR2 SASEGT. The CDR3 sequence is 14 residues long. The V end lost 2 bases, the J end lost 4 bases, and 11 bases lay between the germline ends. In nucleotides, the CDR3 is TGTGCCAGCAGTGAATACGGACTCGGCTATGGCTACACCTTC. Encoded protein: CASSEYGLGYGYTF.

The genes are TRBV30 and TRBJ2-2; 7 bases line up with TRBD2. After removal of 6 bases from V and 7 bases from J, the junction contained 14 bases not matched to a gene. Germline V gene sequence: CDR1 GTSNPN, CDR2 SVGIG (reference sequence). This CDR3 is built from 15 residues. In nucleotides, the CDR3 is TGTGCCTGCTCCCGGGAGGCCCAGGGTGGCGGGGAGCTGTTTTTT. This translates into CACSREAQGGGELFF.

This chain links TRBV27 with TRBJ2-1; D gene uncertain. This CDR3 has 14 amino acids. Germline V lookup: CDR1 MNHEY, CDR2 SMNVEV (reference sequence). V lost 5 bases to trimming and J lost 7 bases, with 15 bases between them. The DNA of the CDR3 is TGTGCCAGCAGTCCCAACCTTCGCCGGAATGAGCAGTTCTTC. Residues: CASSPNLRRNEQFF.